The 21 T cell receptor beta chains given below trace back to one sample, sequenced in a study of identical twins. Using its own MiXCR run on the 5' RACE reads, TCRdb lists one record per CDR3 protein. The sample carries roughly 540,000 distinct CDR3 sequences, under 25% recorded once. The sample was also linked to a second study, of T cells expressing NK-cell markers.

Sequenced material: CD4+ T cells sorted from blood. These receptors were obtained from a woman aged 18-29 years in good health.

There are a few counts of this clonotype. The rearrangement uses TRBV4-2 and TRBJ1-6; D not resolved. This CDR3 region has 15 residues. Deletions cut 3 bases from V and 7 bases from J, with 13 bases between. From germline, CDR1 is LGHNA and CDR2 YNFKEQ. CDR3 bases: TGTGCCAGCAGCCAGGCGGGATTCGAAAATTCACCCCTCCACTTT. Encoded protein: CASSQAGFENSPLHF.

The rearrangement links TRBV12-3 or TRBV12-4 to TRBJ2-6, with D unresolved. This CDR3 is built from 16 residues. Trimming took 5 bases from V and 0 from J, leaving 11 bases between them. In DNA form, the CDR3 reads TGTGCCAGCAGTAGACACAAGATCTCTGGGGCCAACGTCCTGACTTTC. It yields the protein CASSRHKISGANVLTF.

J is TRBJ2-1 and V is TRBV5-1; 13 bases fit TRBD2. The V and J ends lost 6 bases and 5 bases, in that order; junction bases with no gene match: 11. Per the germline V gene, CDR1 is SGHRS and CDR2 is YFSETQ. There are 17 residues in the CDR3. CDR3 nucleotide sequence: TGCGCCAGCAAACCCTCCCCCGGGACTAGCGGGAACAATGAGCAGTTCTTC. It translates to CASKPSPGTSGNNEQFF.

CDR3 DNA: TGTGCCAGCAGCCTACCAGGTCGGCAGGGGAACACTGAAGCTTTCTTT. Encoded protein: CASSLPGRQGNTEAFF. The rearrangement uses TRBV3-1 and TRBJ1-1, with D perhaps matching TRBD1 (5 bases). The CDR3 extends over 16 amino acids. CDR1 LGHDT and CDR2 YNNKEL come from the germline V gene (reference sequence). V was clipped by 4 bases and J by 1 base, with 16 bases between them.

The chain recombines TRBV20-1 with TRBJ2-3, with TRBD1 matching 8 bases. Germline CDR1 DFQATT, CDR2 SNEGSKA (reference sequence). CDR3 length: 13 residues. Germline trimming cut 6 bases from V and 5 bases from J; bases unmatched to any gene: 7. CDR3 protein: CSAPGQDRDTQYF. CDR3 DNA: TGCAGTGCCCCGGGACAGGACAGAGATACGCAGTATTTT.

The chain combines TRBV29-1 with TRBJ1-1, with 7 bases that match TRBD1. Germline V gene sequence: CDR1 SQVTM, CDR2 ANQGSEA. The CDR3 covers 12 residues. The J segment lost 6 bases and the V segment lost 2 bases, leaving 3 bases of the junction unmatched. The CDR3 region is CSVERQGPEAFF. DNA for the CDR3: TGCAGCGTTGAACGACAGGGACCTGAAGCTTTCTTT. Full variable domain (outside the CDR3, taken from reference TRBV29-1 and TRBJ1-1): SAVISQKPSRDICQRGTSLTIQCQVDSQVTMMFWYRQQPGQSLTLIATANQGSEATYESGFVIDKFPISRPNLTFSTLTVSNMSPEDSSIYLCSVERQGPEAFFGQGTRLTVV.

Here the CDR3 reads CASSELGTTNYGYTF. DNA of the CDR3: TGTGCCAGCAGTGAGCTCGGGACGACGAACTATGGCTACACCTTC. The J gene is TRBJ1-2, the V gene TRBV25-1; D perhaps matches TRBD1 (5 bases). With 3 bases removed from V and 2 bases from J, the gap between germline ends came to 13 bases. The CDR3 runs to 15 residues. Per the germline V gene, CDR1 is MGHDK and CDR2 is SYGVNS.

This clonotype was seen only a few times. The chain carries TRBV7-9 and TRBJ1-2, with TRBD1 matching 10 bases. J was trimmed by 7 bases and V by 5 bases; bases with no gene match: 10. The CDR3 covers 15 residues. Germline V gene data show CDR1 as SEHNR and CDR2 as FQNEAQ (reference sequence). The DNA of the CDR3 is TGTGCCAGCAGCCTGCGGACAGGGGGAAATGGTGGCTACACCTTC. Translating gives CASSLRTGGNGGYTF.

V usage is TRBV6-6 and J usage is TRBJ2-2, with 9 bases matching TRBD1. This CDR3 has 13 amino acids. Germline V lookup: CDR1 MNHNY, CDR2 SVGAGI (reference sequence). V gave up 9 bases and J gave up 5 bases; unmatched junction bases: 4. The DNA of the CDR3 is TGTGCCAGTTCACAGGGGGCAACCGGGGAGCTGTTTTTT. This encodes CASSQGATGELFF.

The V call is TRBV5-6, the J call TRBJ2-5, with D tentatively TRBD2 (5 bases). The CDR3 contains 14 residues. Germline lookup yields CDR1 SGHDT and CDR2 YYEEEE. Trimming took off 0 bases at V and 5 bases at J, with 11 bases between the two ends. The CDR3 DNA sequence: TGTGCCAGCAGCTTGGTGGCCTCGGGGGAGACCCAGTACTTC. This codes for CASSLVASGETQYF.

This clonotype was seen a handful of times. V and J are TRBV4-3 and TRBJ2-2; 12 bases agree with TRBD2. V trimming: 0 bases; J trimming: 6 bases; junction bases outside the gene matches: 5. The CDR3 loop spans 17 amino acids. CDR1 and CDR2 from the germline V gene are LGHNA and YSLEER. The CDR3 loop is CASSQDRLAGDAGELFF. The CDR3 DNA is TGCGCCAGCAGCCAAGATCGACTAGCGGGAGACGCCGGGGAGCTGTTTTTT.

CDR3 residues: CASSKTGQGGAGDTEAFF. CDR3 sequence (DNA): TGTGCCAGTAGTAAAACGGGACAGGGAGGGGCCGGCGACACTGAAGCTTTCTTT. The chain carries TRBV19 and TRBJ1-1; TRBD1 matches at 9 bases. CDR1 and CDR2 from the germline V gene are LNHDA and SQIVND (reference sequence). Trimming at V came to 4 bases and at J to 3 bases, leaving 15 bases not matched to a gene. This CDR3 is 18 amino acids long.

The sample holds a few counts of this clonotype. V gene TRBV29-1 combines with J gene TRBJ2-7; TRBD1 aligns across 9 bases. Germline CDR1 and CDR2: SQVTM and ANQGSEA. The CDR3 loop spans 13 amino acids. Trimming removed 7 bases from V and 3 bases from J; junction bases left unmatched: 7. DNA of the CDR3: TGCAGCGCCGCGCCGGGACAGGGCTACGAGCAGTACTTC. It encodes CSAAPGQGYEQYF.

The chain links TRBV6-2 or TRBV6-3 to TRBJ2-7; D is perhaps TRBD1 (8 bases). The ends were cut back, 5 bases at V and 1 base at J, with 15 bases in the middle. CDR3 length: 15 residues. Germline V CDR1 and CDR2: MNHEY, SVGEGT. The CDR3 sequence: CASSRTGGGSYEQYF. In DNA, the CDR3 is TGTGCCAGCAGTCGCACAGGGGGGGGATCCTACGAGCAGTACTTC.

The chain has TRBV6-1 and TRBJ2-3; D gene uncertain. This CDR3 is built from 12 residues. Germline V gives CDR1 MNHNS, CDR2 SASEGT. The germline V and J ends were trimmed by 8 bases and 2 bases, with 8 bases remaining between them. In DNA form, the CDR3 reads TGTGCCAGCCAACGTAACACAGATACGCAGTATTTT. This sequence encodes CASQRNTDTQYF.

This chain uses TRBV5-1 with TRBJ2-1, with no clear D. The ends were cut back, 1 base at V and 5 bases at J, with 7 bases in the middle. This CDR3 comprises 13 residues. The V gene's germline CDR1 is SGHRS and CDR2 YFSETQ. The CDR3 DNA is TGCGCCAGCAGCTTGTTCCCAAACAATGAGCAGTTCTTC. Protein: CASSLFPNNEQFF.

This chain connects TRBV11-3 to TRBJ1-2; D perhaps matches TRBD1 (5 bases). V was pared by 4 bases and J by 12 bases, with 18 bases between. CDR3 length equals 13 residues. Germline-derived CDR1 and CDR2 are SGHNT and YENEEA. In nucleotides, the CDR3 is TGTGCCAGCAGCTCAAACCCTCAGGGAGGGAACACCTTC. This gives the protein CASSSNPQGGNTF.

A few counts support this clonotype. The chain joins TRBV19 to TRBJ2-1; perhaps TRBD1 as D (8 bases). This CDR3 spans 15 amino acids. The V gene lost 7 bases and the J gene lost 3 bases, with 16 bases spanning the gap. Germline CDR1 reads LNHDA; CDR2 reads SQIVND (reference sequence). CDR3 amino acids: CASTIQGGVYNEQFF. The CDR3 nucleotides are TGTGCCAGTACCATACAGGGGGGGGTCTACAATGAGCAGTTCTTC.

This clonotype appeared a few times. This chain joins TRBV6-5 and TRBJ2-3; D may be TRBD2 (6 bases). Germline V lookup: CDR1 MNHEY, CDR2 SVGAGI. Deletions cut 0 bases from V and 5 bases from J, with 21 bases between. This CDR3 has 18 residues. Here the CDR3 reads CASSYSNTVGGKGDTQYF. CDR3 in DNA: TGTGCCAGCAGTTACTCGAATACAGTTGGGGGGAAGGGAGATACGCAGTATTTT.

The gene calls are TRBV12-3 or TRBV12-4 and TRBJ2-5; tentatively, D is TRBD2 (6 bases). The V and J ends lost 5 bases and 0 bases respectively, with 16 bases between them. This CDR3 is built from 16 residues. Here the CDR3 reads CASSPQRLAYQETQYF. In DNA, the CDR3 is TGTGCCAGCAGTCCACAGCGTCTAGCGTACCAAGAGACCCAGTACTTC.

This clonotype was seen more than once but under ten times. The V gene is TRBV4-3, the J gene TRBJ2-2; D tentatively reads TRBD1 or TRBD2 (5 bases each). The CDR3 extends over 18 amino acids. Germline CDR1 and CDR2: LGHNA and YSLEER. Trimming took 3 bases from V and 2 from J, leaving 19 bases between them. CDR3: CASSHPRGAGANTGELFF. Here the CDR3 DNA reads TGCGCCAGCAGCCATCCCCGAGGGGCAGGAGCCAACACCGGGGAGCTGTTTTTT.